Given below is one T cell receptor gamma chain in context. CDR1 and CDR2 from the germline V gene are VTNTFY and YDVSTARD (reference sequence). With 2 bases clipped from V and 10 bases from J, the junction kept 5 bases outside the gene matches. This CDR3 spans 11 amino acids. The data are from a study of gamma-delta T cells after stem cell transplantation. TCRdb reanalyzed the RT-PCR reads using CATT. Of 450 to 650 gamma-chain clones listed, approximately 20% were seen once; the top ten hold about 66%. The source is a human donor. It is not recorded whose cells these are; they may come from a transplant donor. The specimen was gamma-delta T cells. The chain links TRGV3 to TRGJ1 or TRGJ2. DNA of the CDR3: TGTGCCACCTGGGACATTTGGAAGAAACTCTTT. Translating gives CATWDIWKKLF.